These 14 T cell receptor beta chains came from one sample sequenced in a study of blood T cell repertoires in COVID-19. TCRdb keeps only in-frame clones here, not all; method: immunoSEQ multiplex PCR. The sample lists approximately 250,000 clones, around 90% occurring once. The material sequenced was peripheral blood. Receptors originate from a man aged 25 to 40 with COVID-19, enrolled during active disease.

The chain recombines TRBV28 with TRBJ1-3; maybe TRBD1 (6 bases). Trimming took off 3 bases at V and 0 bases at J, with 12 bases between the two ends. This CDR3 is 16 amino acids long. Germline V lookup: CDR1 MDHEN, CDR2 SYDVKM. The CDR3 region has the DNA TGTGCCAGCAGTTTGGTACAGGGACACTCTGGAAACACCATATATTTT. Its protein is CASSLVQGHSGNTIYF.

V and J are TRBV5-1 and TRBJ2-7; 8 bases map to TRBD1. Trimming at V came to 4 bases and at J to 5 bases, leaving 8 bases not matched to a gene. Germline V lookup: CDR1 SGHRS, CDR2 YFSETQ. CDR3 length equals 14 residues. CDR3 sequence: CASSPGQGVNEQYF. As DNA, the CDR3 is TGCGCCAGCAGCCCCGGACAGGGTGTAAACGAGCAGTACTTC.

J is TRBJ2-4 and V is TRBV2; D gene uncertain. V was cut by 6 bases and J by 4 bases, with 4 bases left in between. Germline V gene sequence: CDR1 SNHLY, CDR2 FYNNEI. This CDR3 region has 11 residues. The CDR3 DNA is TGTGCCAGCAGCCTTAAAAACATTCAGTACTTC. Its translation: CASSLKNIQYF. Full variable domain (remainder filled in from reference TRBV2 and TRBJ2-4): EPEVTQTPSHQVTQMGQEVILRCVPISNHLYFYWYRQILGQKVEFLVSFYNNEISEKSEIFDDQFSVERPDGSNFTLKIRSTKLEDSAMYFCASSLKNIQYFGAGTRLSVL.

CDR3 protein: CASSQDRVAGGLLNNEQFF. As DNA, the CDR3 is TGCGCCAGCAGCCAAGATCGGGTAGCGGGGGGGCTTTTAAACAATGAGCAGTTCTTC. This chain links TRBV4-1 with TRBJ2-1; 11 nucleotides align to TRBD2. Germline CDR1 and CDR2: MGHRA and YSYEKL. The J segment lost 5 bases and the V segment lost 0 bases, leaving 12 bases of the junction unmatched. The CDR3 length is 19 residues.

CDR3 protein: CASSIGSSYNEQFF. The DNA of the CDR3 is TGTGCCAGTAGTATAGGGAGCTCCTACAATGAGCAGTTCTTC. V usage is TRBV19 and J usage is TRBJ2-1; no firm D call. The germline V gene has CDR1 LNHDA and CDR2 SQIVND (reference sequence). Between the trimmed V and J ends, which lost 1 base and 0 bases, there was a span of 4 bases. The CDR3 covers 14 residues.

This sequence joins TRBV9 and TRBJ2-7; TRBD1 is a possible D gene (5 bases). CDR1 and CDR2 from the germline V gene are SGDLS and YYNGEE. The CDR3 covers 15 residues. V was shortened by 1 base and J by 8 bases, with 19 bases between the two germline ends. The DNA of the CDR3 is TGTGCCAGCAGCGTAAAGGCAGTCCTAGGGGCCAAGCAGTACTTC. Protein product: CASSVKAVLGAKQYF.

The chain is built from TRBV5-4 and TRBJ2-7; D is uncertain. The CDR3 sequence is 12 residues long. Germline V gene lookup returns CDR1 SGHNT and CDR2 YYREEE (reference sequence). Between the trimmed V and J ends, which lost 0 bases and 5 bases, there was a span of 6 bases. The DNA of the CDR3 is TGTGCCAGCAGCTTGGATTATGACGAGCAGTACTTC. It is translated as CASSLDYDEQYF. The complete variable domain, with remaining parts taken from reference TRBV5-4 and TRBJ2-7, reads ETGVTQSPTHLIKTRGQQVTLRCSSQSGHNTVSWYQQALGQGPQFIFQYYREEENGRGNFPPRFSGLQFPNYSSELNVNALELDDSALYLCASSLDYDEQYFGPGTRLTVT.

The V call is TRBV19, the J call TRBJ2-2; D gene ambiguous. This CDR3 comprises 14 residues. Trimming took 6 bases from V and 0 from J, leaving 8 bases between them. Germline-derived CDR1 and CDR2 are LNHDA and SQIVND (reference sequence). In nucleotides, the CDR3 is TGTGCCAGTAGGACAAATGCGAACACCGGGGAGCTGTTTTTT. It is translated as CASRTNANTGELFF.

J is TRBJ1-5 and V is TRBV19; D is perhaps TRBD1 (6 bases). The CDR3 consists of 14 residues. CDR1 is LNHDA, CDR2 SQIVND, per germline (reference sequence). The V gene lost 5 bases and the J gene lost 2 bases, with 10 bases spanning the gap. CDR3 amino acids: CASSASGGNQPQHF. As DNA, the CDR3 is TGTGCCAGTAGTGCCTCAGGGGGCAATCAGCCCCAGCATTTT.

The rearrangement uses TRBV29-1 and TRBJ1-1; D might be TRBD1 (6 bases). The germline V gene has CDR1 SQVTM and CDR2 ANQGSEA. The CDR3 extends over 13 amino acids. V dropped 3 bases and J dropped 2 bases, with 10 bases sitting between them. The CDR3 protein is CSVDRGYNTEAFF. The CDR3, as DNA: TGCAGCGTTGACAGGGGATATAACACTGAAGCTTTCTTT.

The V call is TRBV19, the J call TRBJ1-2, with a weak D call TRBD1 (6 bases). V was shortened by 1 base and J by 0 bases, with 9 bases between the two germline ends. The CDR3 has 15 amino acids. Germline V gives CDR1 LNHDA, CDR2 SQIVND (reference sequence). The CDR3 here is CASSIATGANYGYTF. The CDR3 coding sequence is TGTGCCAGTAGTATAGCGACAGGAGCTAACTATGGCTACACCTTC.

The rearrangement links TRBV5-5 to TRBJ2-2; D call uncertain. The CDR3 runs 13 residues. Germline lookup yields CDR1 SGHKS and CDR2 YYEKEE (reference sequence). V was cut by 4 bases and J by 7 bases, with 11 bases left in between. CDR3 nucleotides: TGTGCCAGCAGCCCAACGGTTGGCGGGGAGCTGTTTTTT. This sequence encodes CASSPTVGGELFF. The variable domain in full, with the rest retrieved from reference TRBV5-5 and TRBJ2-2, is DAGVTQSPTHLIKTRGQQVTLRCSPISGHKSVSWYQQVLGQGPQFIFQYYEKEERGRGNFPDRFSARQFPNYSSELNVNALLLGDSALYLCASSPTVGGELFFGEGSRLTVL.

This clone showed up just a few times. The chain uses TRBV29-1 and TRBJ2-2, with TRBD1 matching over 8 bases. This CDR3 is 15 amino acids long. Losses at the gene ends were 6 bases for V and 5 bases for J; bases not matched to a gene: 11. CDR1 SQVTM and CDR2 ANQGSEA come from the germline V gene. CDR3 in amino acids: CSVRTGTGVTGELFF. The CDR3 DNA reads TGCAGCGTGCGGACCGGGACAGGTGTAACCGGGGAGCTGTTTTTT.

The rearrangement uses TRBV6-5 and TRBJ2-7, with a tentative D call TRBD1 (5 bases). Trimming removed 0 bases from V and 1 base from J, with 13 bases in between. Looked up from germline, CDR1 is MNHEY and CDR2 is SVGAGI. This CDR3 is built from 16 residues. CDR3 sequence (DNA): TGTGCCAGCAGTTACTCGAAAGGGGCGGAATCCTACGAGCAGTACTTC. This translates into CASSYSKGAESYEQYF.